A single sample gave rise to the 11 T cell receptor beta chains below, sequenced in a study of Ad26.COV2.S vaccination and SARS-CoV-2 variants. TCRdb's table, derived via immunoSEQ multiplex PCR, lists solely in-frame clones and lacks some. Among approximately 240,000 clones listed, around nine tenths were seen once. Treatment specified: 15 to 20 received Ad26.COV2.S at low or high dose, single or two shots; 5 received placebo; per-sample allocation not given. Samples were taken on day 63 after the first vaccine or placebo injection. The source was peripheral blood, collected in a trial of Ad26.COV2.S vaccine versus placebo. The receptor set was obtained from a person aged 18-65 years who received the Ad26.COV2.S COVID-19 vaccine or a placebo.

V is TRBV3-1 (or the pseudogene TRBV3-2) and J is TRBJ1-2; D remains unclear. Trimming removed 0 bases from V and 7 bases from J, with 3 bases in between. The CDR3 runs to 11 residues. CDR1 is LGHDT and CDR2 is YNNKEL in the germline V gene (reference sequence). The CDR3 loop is CASSQEGGYTF. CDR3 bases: TGTGCCAGCAGCCAAGAGGGTGGCTACACCTTC.

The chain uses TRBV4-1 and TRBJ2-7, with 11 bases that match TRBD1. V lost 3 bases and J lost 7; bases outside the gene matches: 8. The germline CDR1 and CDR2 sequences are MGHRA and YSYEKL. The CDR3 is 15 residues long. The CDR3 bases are TGCGCCAGCAGCCACTTACGGGACAGGGGGGAAGAGCAGTACTTC. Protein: CASSHLRDRGEEQYF.

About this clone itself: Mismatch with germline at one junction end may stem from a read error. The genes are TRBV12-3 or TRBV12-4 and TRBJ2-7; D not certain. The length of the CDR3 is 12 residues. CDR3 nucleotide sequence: TGTGCCAGCAGTTCTTCCCTTTTTGTACTCGACTTC. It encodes CASSSSLFVLDF.

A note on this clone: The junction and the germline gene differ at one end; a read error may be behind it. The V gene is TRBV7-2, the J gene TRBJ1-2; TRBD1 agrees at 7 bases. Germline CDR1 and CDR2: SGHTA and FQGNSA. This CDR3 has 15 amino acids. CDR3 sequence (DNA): TGTGCCAGCACCTTAAGACAGGGATCAATCTATGGCTACACCTTC. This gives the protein CASTLRQGSIYGYTF.

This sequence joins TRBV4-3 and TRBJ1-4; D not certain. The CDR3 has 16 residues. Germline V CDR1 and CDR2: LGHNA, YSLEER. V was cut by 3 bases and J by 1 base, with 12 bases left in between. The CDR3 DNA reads TGCGCCAGCAGCCAGCGCCCTGGCGGAACTAATGAAAAACTGTTTTTT. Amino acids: CASSQRPGGTNEKLFF.

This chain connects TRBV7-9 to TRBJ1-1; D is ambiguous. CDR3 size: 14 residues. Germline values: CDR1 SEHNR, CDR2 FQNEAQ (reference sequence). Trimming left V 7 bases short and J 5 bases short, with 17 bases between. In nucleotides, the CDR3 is TGTGCCAGCACCCGCGGGATTTTAGGGACTGAAGCTTTCTTT. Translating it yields CASTRGILGTEAFF. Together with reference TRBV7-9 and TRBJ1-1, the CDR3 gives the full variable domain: DTGVSQNPRHKITKRGQNVTFRCDPISEHNRLYWYRQTLGQGPEFLTYFQNEAQLEKSRLLSDRFSAERPKGSFSTLEIQRTEQGDSAMYLCASTRGILGTEAFFGQGTRLTVV.

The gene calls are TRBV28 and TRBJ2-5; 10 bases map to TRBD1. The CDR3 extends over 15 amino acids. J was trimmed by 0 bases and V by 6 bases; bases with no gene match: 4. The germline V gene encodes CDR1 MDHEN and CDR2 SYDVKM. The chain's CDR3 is CASRDRGMYQETQYF. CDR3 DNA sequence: TGTGCCAGCAGGGACAGGGGGATGTACCAAGAGACCCAGTACTTC.

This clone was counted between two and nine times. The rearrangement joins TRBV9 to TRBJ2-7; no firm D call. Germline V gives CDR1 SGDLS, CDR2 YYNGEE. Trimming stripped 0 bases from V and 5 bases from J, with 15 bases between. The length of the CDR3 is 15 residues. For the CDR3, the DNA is TGTGCCAGCAGCGTAGAAGGGAATGAAGTCGACGAGCAGTACTTC. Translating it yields CASSVEGNEVDEQYF.

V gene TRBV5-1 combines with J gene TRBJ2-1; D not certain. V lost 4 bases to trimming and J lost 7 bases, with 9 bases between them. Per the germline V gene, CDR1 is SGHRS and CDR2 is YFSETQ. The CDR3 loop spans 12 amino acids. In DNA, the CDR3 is TGCGCCAGCAGCCGATTTGCAAATGAGCAGTTCTTC. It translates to CASSRFANEQFF.

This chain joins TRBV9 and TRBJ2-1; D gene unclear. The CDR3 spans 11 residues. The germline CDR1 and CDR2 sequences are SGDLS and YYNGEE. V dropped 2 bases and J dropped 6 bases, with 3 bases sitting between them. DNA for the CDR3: TGTGCCAGCAGCGTCTCCAATGAGCAGTTCTTC. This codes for CASSVSNEQFF.

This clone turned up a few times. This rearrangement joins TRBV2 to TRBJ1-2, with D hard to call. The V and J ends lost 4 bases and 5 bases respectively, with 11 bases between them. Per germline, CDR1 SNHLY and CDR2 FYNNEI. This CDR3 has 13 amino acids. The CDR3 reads CASSGSEAYGYTF. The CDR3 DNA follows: TGTGCCAGCAGTGGCTCCGAGGCGTATGGCTACACCTTC. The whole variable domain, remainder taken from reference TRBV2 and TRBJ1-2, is EPEVTQTPSHQVTQMGQEVILRCVPISNHLYFYWYRQILGQKVEFLVSFYNNEISEKSEIFDDQFSVERPDGSNFTLKIRSTKLEDSAMYFCASSGSEAYGYTFGSGTRLTVV.